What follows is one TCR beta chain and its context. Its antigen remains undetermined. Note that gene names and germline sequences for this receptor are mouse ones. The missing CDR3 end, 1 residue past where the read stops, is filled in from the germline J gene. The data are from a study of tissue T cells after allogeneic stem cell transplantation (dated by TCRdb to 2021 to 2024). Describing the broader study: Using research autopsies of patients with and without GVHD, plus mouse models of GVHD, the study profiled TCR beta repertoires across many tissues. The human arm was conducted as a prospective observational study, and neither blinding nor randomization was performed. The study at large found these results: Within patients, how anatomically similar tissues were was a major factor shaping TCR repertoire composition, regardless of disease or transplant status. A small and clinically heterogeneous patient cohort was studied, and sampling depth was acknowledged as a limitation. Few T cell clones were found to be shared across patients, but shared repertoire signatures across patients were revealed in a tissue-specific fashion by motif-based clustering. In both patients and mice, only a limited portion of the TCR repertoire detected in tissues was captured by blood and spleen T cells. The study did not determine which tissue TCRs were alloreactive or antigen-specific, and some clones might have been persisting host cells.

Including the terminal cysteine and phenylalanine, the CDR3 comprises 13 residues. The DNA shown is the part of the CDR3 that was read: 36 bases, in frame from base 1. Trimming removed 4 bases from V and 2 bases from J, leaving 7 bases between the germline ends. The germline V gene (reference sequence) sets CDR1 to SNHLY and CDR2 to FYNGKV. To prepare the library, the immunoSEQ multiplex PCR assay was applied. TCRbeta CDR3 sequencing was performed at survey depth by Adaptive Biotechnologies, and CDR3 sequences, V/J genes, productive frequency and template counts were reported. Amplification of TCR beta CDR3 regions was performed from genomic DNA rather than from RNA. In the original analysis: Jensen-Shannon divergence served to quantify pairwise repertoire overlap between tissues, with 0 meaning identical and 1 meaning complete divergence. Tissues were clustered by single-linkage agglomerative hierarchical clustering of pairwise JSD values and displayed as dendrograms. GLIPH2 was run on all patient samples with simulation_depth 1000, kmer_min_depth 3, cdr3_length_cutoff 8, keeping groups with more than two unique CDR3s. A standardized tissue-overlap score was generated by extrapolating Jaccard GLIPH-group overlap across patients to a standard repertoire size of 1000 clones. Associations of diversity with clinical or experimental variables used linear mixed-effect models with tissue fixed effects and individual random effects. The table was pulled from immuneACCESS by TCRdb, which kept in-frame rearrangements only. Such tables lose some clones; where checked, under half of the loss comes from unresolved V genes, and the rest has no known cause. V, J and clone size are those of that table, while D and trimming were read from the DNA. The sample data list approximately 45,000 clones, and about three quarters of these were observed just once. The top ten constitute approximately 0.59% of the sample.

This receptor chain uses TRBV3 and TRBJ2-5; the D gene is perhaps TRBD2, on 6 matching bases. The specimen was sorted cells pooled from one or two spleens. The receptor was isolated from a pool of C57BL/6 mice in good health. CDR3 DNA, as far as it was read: TGTGCCAGCAGCTGGGGGGTCCAAGACACCCAGTAC. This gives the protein CASSWGVQDTQY. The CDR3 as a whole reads CASSWGVQDTQYF. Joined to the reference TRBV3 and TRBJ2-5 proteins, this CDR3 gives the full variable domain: GPKVLQIPSHQIIDMGQMVTLNCDPVSNHLYFYWYKQILGQQMEFLVNFYNGKVMEKSKLFKDQFSVERPDGSYFTLKIQPTALEDSAVYFCASSWGVQDTQYFGPGTRLLVL.